This T cell receptor (beta chain) was recovered during a study of T cells after yellow fever vaccination. Study observations and caveats: Weaker in magnitude, the secondary response showed a faster peak on day 5 versus 15. Post-booster repertoires contained most primary-vaccination clones again (about 96% CD4, less than 90% CD8). Only a small proportion of the clonotypes turned up in both the CD4 and the CD8 compartments, likely arising from convergent recombination.

Worth noting for this clonotype: The antigen remains unidentified.

The CDR3 is 15 residues long. CDR1 is MNHEY and CDR2 is SMNVEV in the germline V gene (reference sequence). The germline V and J ends were trimmed by 5 bases and 5 bases, with 13 bases remaining between them. A process of 5'RACE template switching, which added a universal primer site and UMIs, was used to make TCR cDNA. TCRdb passed the 5' RACE reads through MiXCR, listing each CDR3 protein once. The table records roughly 520,000 distinct CDR3 sequences, around a fifth of them present only once. The source was PBMCs, collected about 20 days after the first yellow fever vaccination. The sequence derives from a man between 18 and 35 years old who received the YFV17D yellow fever vaccine. V gene TRBV27 combines with J gene TRBJ1-6, with D possibly TRBD1 on 6 matching bases. The CDR3 coding sequence is TGTGCCAGCAGTGACGGACAGAAGAATAATTCACCCCTCCACTTT. Encoded protein: CASSDGQKNNSPLHF.